The 7 T cell receptor beta chains presented below share a single source sample, sequenced in a study of cytomegalovirus exposure and HLA in healthy donors. Vbeta (60) and Jbeta (13) primers were used in the PCR. This table comes from immunoSEQ multiplex PCR, and its TCRdb copy is limited to in-frame clones, with some not included. This sample has some 89,000 clones, with about three quarters found just once. The sequencing sample was made of PBMCs. The receptors here all came from a man aged 55-75 years in good health and CMV-seronegative.

The rearrangement links TRBV29-1 to TRBJ1-4; perhaps TRBD1 as D (5 bases). This CDR3 contains 13 residues. Trimming pared 2 bases from V and 7 bases from J, leaving 11 bases between. CDR1 and CDR2 from the germline V gene are SQVTM and ANQGSEA. CDR3 amino acids: CSVERQGSEKLFF. As DNA, the CDR3 is TGCAGCGTTGAAAGGCAGGGAAGTGAAAAACTGTTTTTT.

This clone was picked up a small number of times. The chain couples TRBV5-1 to TRBJ2-7, with 9 bases lining up with TRBD1. The V gene's germline CDR1 is SGHRS and CDR2 YFSETQ. V shed 4 bases and J 6 bases; nucleotides not matched to a gene: 14. The CDR3 runs to 16 residues. CDR3: CASSRLSGTGNSEQYF. The CDR3 region has the DNA TGCGCCAGCAGCCGTCTCTCCGGGACAGGGAATAGCGAGCAGTACTTC.

This clone appeared once. V usage is TRBV30 and J usage is TRBJ1-4, with 7 bases that match TRBD1. The CDR3 has 14 amino acids. With 2 bases clipped from V and 5 bases from J, the junction kept 5 bases outside the gene matches. Germline CDR1 and CDR2: GTSNPN and SVGIG (reference sequence). CDR3 residues: CAWSTGQFNEKLFF. In nucleotides, the CDR3 is TGTGCCTGGAGTACGGGACAGTTCAATGAAAAACTGTTTTTT.

The chain carries TRBV18 and TRBJ1-4, with 7 nucleotides matching TRBD1. V lost 4 bases to trimming and J lost 7 bases; unmatched junction nucleotides: 6. This CDR3 region has 14 residues. Germline V CDR1 and CDR2: KGHSH, LQKENI. The CDR3 loop reads CASSRRDSSEKLFF. As DNA, the CDR3 is TGTGCCAGCTCACGGAGGGACAGTAGTGAAAAACTGTTTTTT.

The chain recombines TRBV19 with TRBJ2-7; possible D gene TRBD2, 5 bases. CDR1 is LNHDA, CDR2 SQIVND, per germline (reference sequence). V was cut by 4 bases and J by 3 bases, with 16 bases left in between. The CDR3 spans 15 residues. The CDR3 here is CASSNGEGRVYEQYF. As DNA, the CDR3 is TGTGCCAGTAGTAACGGGGAAGGGCGAGTCTACGAGCAGTACTTC.

The chain couples TRBV9 to TRBJ2-5, with a possible D match to TRBD2 (7 bases). This CDR3 is built from 15 residues. Germline-derived CDR1 and CDR2 are SGDLS and YYNGEE. Deletions cut 0 bases from V and 2 bases from J, with 11 bases between. As DNA, the CDR3 is TGTGCCAGCAGCGTAGGGGCGGGGGCGCAAGAGACCCAGTACTTC. Protein sequence: CASSVGAGAQETQYF. The full variable domain, rest sourced from reference TRBV9 and TRBJ2-5, is DSGVTQTPKHLITATGQRVTLRCSPRSGDLSVYWYQQSLDQGLQFLIQYYNGEERAKGNILERFSAQQFPDLHSELNLSSLELGDSALYFCASSVGAGAQETQYFGPGTRLLVL.

This rearrangement joins TRBV5-4 to TRBJ2-3, with D possibly matching TRBD2 (5 bases). This CDR3 comprises 15 residues. Germline-derived CDR1 and CDR2 are SGHNT and YYREEE (reference sequence). V was shortened by 3 bases and J by 2 bases, with 13 bases between the two germline ends. CDR3 sequence: CASSSSSGNTDTQYF. CDR3 DNA sequence: TGTGCCAGCAGCTCCAGTTCCGGGAACACAGATACGCAGTATTTT. Supplemented by reference TRBV5-4 and TRBJ2-3, the full variable domain reads ETGVTQSPTHLIKTRGQQVTLRCSSQSGHNTVSWYQQALGQGPQFIFQYYREEENGRGNFPPRFSGLQFPNYSSELNVNALELDDSALYLCASSSSSGNTDTQYFGPGTRLTVL.